The entry below gives a single T cell receptor (beta chain) sequence along with its context. The antigen remains undetermined. The same CDR3 can be traced to other DNA sequences in this sample. Unmatched junction bases numbered 6, after V lost 0 bases and J lost 10 bases. CDR1 is SGHRS and CDR2 is YFSETQ in the germline V gene. The CDR3 sequence is 15 residues long. This entry comes from a study of cytomegalovirus exposure and HLA in healthy donors. Study outcomes and limitations: A later analysis reported that several of the most significant clusters appeared to be linked to common viral pathogens, among them Epstein-Barr virus. Analyses of presence and absence presupposed an approximately uniform sequencing depth across donors. The majority of CMV-associated TCR beta chains were reported as apparently HLA-restricted in a later analysis. Among the CMV-associated chains, a few were confirmed in vitro as specific for CMV antigens.

60 Vbeta and 13 Jbeta primers were used in PCR. Sequenced by immunoSEQ multiplex PCR; TCRdb stores in-frame clones only, minus some. This sample has roughly 130,000 clones, with just under 75% found just once. J is TRBJ1-6 and V is TRBV5-1; TRBD1 matches 8 bases. This TCR was sampled from a man in his forties in good health and CMV-seropositive. The specimen sequenced was PBMCs. The DNA for the CDR3 is TGCGCCAGCAGCTTGGGTGGGACAGGACGATCACCCCTCCACTTT. It yields the protein CASSLGGTGRSPLHF.